The entry below describes one T cell receptor beta chain. This clonotype was observed a handful of times. No antigen is known for it. Within one base of it there is no much larger clone, and no base qualities were kept. CDR1 and CDR2 were assigned from the germline V gene as SGHRS and YFSETQ. Including cysteine and phenylalanine, the CDR3 has 14 amino acids. The entry retains the CDR3 DNA only, 42 bases that are in frame from base 1. V is pared back by 1 base and J by 5 bases, with 10 bases lying between the germline termini. These data originate in a study of T cells in Graves' hyperthyroidism and ophthalmopathy (dated by TCRdb to between 2018 and 2020). Turning to the overall study: Peripheral blood samples were taken at initial diagnosis, before any treatment was given. To identify distinguishing TCR V-J signatures, a discovery cohort of 100 or so patients was used, comprising 40 to 45 with Graves' ophthalmopathy and around 60 with stable Graves' hyperthyroidism. Prospective prediction of ophthalmopathy was tested in an independent validation cohort consisting of some 20 hyperthyroidism patients and some 17 patients who later progressed to ophthalmopathy. The roughly 100 discovery patients were randomly divided into training and test sets at a 7:3 ratio. In addition, the study compared T-cell repertoires in thyroid tissue and in blood from six Graves' hyperthyroidism patients. Once sampling was done, hyperthyroidism patients were given methimazole at a starting dose of 30 mg daily, whereas ophthalmopathy patients were given high-dose intravenous methylprednisolone. The paper reports TCR Vbeta CDR3 sequencing of fewer than 150 peripheral blood samples: some 41 ophthalmopathy, under 85 hyperthyroidism and roughly 17 progressor patients.

Results and caveats for the whole study, not just this receptor: No statistical method was used to set the sample size in advance, and investigators knew the group allocation. In cross-validation, a model built on a 13 V-J signature told ophthalmopathy apart from stable hyperthyroidism with approximately 90% sensitivity and roughly 83% specificity, and in testing the same model reached 80%/75%. Blood samples also contained most of the expanded thyroid clonotypes (frequency above 0.001), which suggests that blood repertoires may reflect thyroid immune responses. In validation, progression to ophthalmopathy was predicted by the model with around 70% sensitivity and just over 72% specificity, a median of about 6 months before onset.

TCR beta CDR3 regions were amplified from RNA transcripts. A first-round RT-PCR of the TCR CDR3 used the HTBI primer set with the Qiagen OneStep RT-PCR kit. A second multiplex PCR round built the libraries, followed by size selection and purification. Sequencing of the libraries was done on an Illumina HiSeq2000 using paired-end 100 bp reads. As for the original processing: Raw data were processed with SOAPnuke, discarding reads with adapters, uncalled bases, mean Phred below 15, or no exact constant-primer or identifier match. High-quality paired reads were merged using COPE v1.2.5, and each unique nucleotide sequence was defined as a clonotype. MiTCR v1.1 was used to align clonotypes to the IMGT TRBV, TRBD and TRBJ reference segments. The analysis included only V-J combinations with a frequency above 0.0001, which together covered more than 99% of the repertoires. A TCS score was defined as the ratio of F50 (clonal expansion) to E x V (chaos), with BLOSUM62-based TCRdist applied between CDR3 peptides within each V-J. Welch's t-statistics and random forest reduced around 520 V-J features to under 15, which were used in a naive Bayes classifier (R e1071). The public reads were reanalyzed by TCRdb: fastp trimming at Q25, MiXCR alignment, in-frame beta chains only. Records with the same CDR3 protein are collapsed into one entry carrying the most frequent genes and DNA. TCRdb, rather than the study authors, made the V and J calls. A total of approximately 530,000 distinct CDR3 sequences appear in this sample, roughly a sixth of them only once. Under 20% of the sample is in the top ten clones.

Stable Graves' hyperthyroidism was defined as the absence of progression to ophthalmopathy over 18 months of follow-up. Hyperthyroidism patients were newly diagnosed, with disease duration under 2 months, and aged 18 to 65 years. The study excluded patients with uncontrolled infections, other autoimmune diseases, pregnancy or lactation. Clinical symptoms, serum thyroxine and TRAb, thyroid ultrasound, and orbital computed tomography formed the basis for the diagnoses. Ficoll-Paque density gradient centrifugation was used to isolate PBMCs from around 10 ml of fresh peripheral blood. Trizol reagent was used to extract total RNA, and RNA quality was then checked on an Agilent 2100 Bioanalyzer.

Sequencing input: blood. The receptor chain draws on TRBV5-1 and TRBJ2-1; there is no confident call for the D gene. This receptor was identified in a woman under 30 with Graves' hyperthyroidism. CDR3 reads: CASSLRPTDNEQFF. The DNA sequence follows: TGCGCCAGCAGCTTGCGGCCGACGGACAATGAGCAGTTCTTC.